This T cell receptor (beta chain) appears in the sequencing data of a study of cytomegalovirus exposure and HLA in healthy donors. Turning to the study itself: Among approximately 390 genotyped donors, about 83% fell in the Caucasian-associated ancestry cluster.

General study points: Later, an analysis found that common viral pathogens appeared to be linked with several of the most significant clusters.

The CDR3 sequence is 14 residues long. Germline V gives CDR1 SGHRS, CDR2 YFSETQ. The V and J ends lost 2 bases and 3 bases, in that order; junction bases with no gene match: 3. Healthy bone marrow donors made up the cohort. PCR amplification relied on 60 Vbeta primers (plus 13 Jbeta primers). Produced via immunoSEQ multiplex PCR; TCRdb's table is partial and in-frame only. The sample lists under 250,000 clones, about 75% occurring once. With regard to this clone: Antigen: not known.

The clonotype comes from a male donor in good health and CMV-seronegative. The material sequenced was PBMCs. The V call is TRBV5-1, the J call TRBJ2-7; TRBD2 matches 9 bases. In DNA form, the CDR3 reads TGCGCCAGCAGCTTAGGAGCGGGAGGCTACGAGCAGTACTTC. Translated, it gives CASSLGAGGYEQYF.